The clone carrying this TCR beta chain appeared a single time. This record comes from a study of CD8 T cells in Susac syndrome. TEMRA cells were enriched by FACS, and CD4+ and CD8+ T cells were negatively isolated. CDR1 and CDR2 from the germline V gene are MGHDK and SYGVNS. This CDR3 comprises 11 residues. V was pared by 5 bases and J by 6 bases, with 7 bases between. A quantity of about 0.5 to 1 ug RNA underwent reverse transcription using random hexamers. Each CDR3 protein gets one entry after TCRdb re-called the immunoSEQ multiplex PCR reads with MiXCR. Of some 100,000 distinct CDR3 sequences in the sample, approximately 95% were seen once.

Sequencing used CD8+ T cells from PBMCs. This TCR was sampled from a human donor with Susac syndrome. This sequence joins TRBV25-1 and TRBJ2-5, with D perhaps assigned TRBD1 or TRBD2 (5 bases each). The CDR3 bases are TGTGCCAGCAGTCAGGGACAGACCCAGTACTTC. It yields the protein CASSQGQTQYF.